The 5 T cell receptor beta chains below all came from one sample that was sequenced in a study of identical twins. TCRdb reanalysed the 5' RACE reads using MiXCR and keeps one entry per CDR3 protein. The sample shows 200,000 to 250,000 distinct CDR3 sequences, roughly 13% of them seen only once. The source material was memory (CD45RO+) T cells sorted from blood. The receptors originated from a woman younger than 30 in good health.

CDR3 nucleotides: TGTGCCAGCAGCGCGGGACATTATCAGCCCCAGCATTTT. Its protein is CASSAGHYQPQHF. V and J are TRBV11-3 and TRBJ1-5, with a possible D match to TRBD1 (6 bases). The CDR3 length is 13 residues. Trimming cost V 5 bases and J 5 bases, with 10 bases left between them. From germline, CDR1 is SGHNT and CDR2 YENEEA.

This clonotype turned up a few times. The chain carries TRBV6-1 and TRBJ2-3, with D perhaps matching TRBD2 (6 bases). This CDR3 is built from 17 residues. Germline-derived CDR1 and CDR2 are MNHNS and SASEGT. Trimming left V 4 bases short and J 8 bases short, with 25 bases between. The CDR3 spells CASSAQGLTKSGSTQYF. The CDR3 region has the DNA TGTGCCAGCAGTGCCCAGGGACTTACTAAATCGGGTTCTACGCAGTATTTT.

Only a few counts were recorded for this clonotype. This sequence joins TRBV12-3 or TRBV12-4 and TRBJ2-2; 7 nucleotides match TRBD1. Trimming at V came to 6 bases and at J to 4 bases, leaving 8 bases not matched to a gene. The CDR3 is made up of 15 amino acids. The CDR3 reads CASRPRDSLTGELFF. The CDR3 DNA follows: TGTGCCAGCAGACCCCGGGACAGCCTCACCGGGGAGCTGTTTTTT.

The CDR3 is CACAMGQWSNSGANVLTF. The DNA of the CDR3 is TGTGCCTGCGCTATGGGCCAGTGGAGTAACTCTGGGGCCAACGTCCTGACTTTC. The V gene is TRBV30, the J gene TRBJ2-6; D is unresolved. Trimming shortened V by 6 bases and J by 0 bases, and 21 bases separated the two germline ends. There are 18 residues in the CDR3. Germline assignment: CDR1 GTSNPN and CDR2 SVGIG (reference sequence). Complete variable domain (other parts from reference TRBV30 and TRBJ2-6): SQTIHQWPATLVQPVGSPLSLECTVEGTSNPNLYWYRQAAGRGLQLLFYSVGIGQISSEVPQNLSASRPQDRQFILSSKKLLLSDSGFYLCACAMGQWSNSGANVLTFGAGSRLTVL.

The sample holds a few counts of this clonotype. The chain uses TRBV29-1 and TRBJ2-2; D might be TRBD1 or TRBD2, each matching 6 bases. V was cut by 4 bases and J by 4 bases, with 13 bases left in between. This CDR3 is built from 14 residues. Germline V gene lookup returns CDR1 SQVTM and CDR2 ANQGSEA. As DNA, the CDR3 is TGCAGCGTTGTATCTAGGGGGGTCACCGGGGAGCTGTTTTTT. Translation: CSVVSRGVTGELFF.